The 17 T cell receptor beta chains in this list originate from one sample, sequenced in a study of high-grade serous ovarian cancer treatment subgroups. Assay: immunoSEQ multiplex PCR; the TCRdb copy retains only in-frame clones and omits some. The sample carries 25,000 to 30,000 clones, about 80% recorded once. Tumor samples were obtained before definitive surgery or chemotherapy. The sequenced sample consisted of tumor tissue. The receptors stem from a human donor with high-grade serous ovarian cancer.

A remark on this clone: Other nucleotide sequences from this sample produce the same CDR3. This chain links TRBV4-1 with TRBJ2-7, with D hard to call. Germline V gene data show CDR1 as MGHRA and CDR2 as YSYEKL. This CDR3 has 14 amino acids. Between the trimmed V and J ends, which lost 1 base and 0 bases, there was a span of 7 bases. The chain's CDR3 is CASSQVRSSYEQYF. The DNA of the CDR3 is TGCGCCAGCAGCCAAGTAAGGAGCTCCTACGAGCAGTACTTC.

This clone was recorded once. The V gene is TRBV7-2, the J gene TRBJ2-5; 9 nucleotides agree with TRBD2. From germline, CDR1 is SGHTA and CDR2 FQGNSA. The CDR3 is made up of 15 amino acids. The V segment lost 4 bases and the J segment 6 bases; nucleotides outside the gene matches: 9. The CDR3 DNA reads TGTGCCAGCAGCTGGTTAGCGGGAGAGAGGCAGACCCAGTACTTC. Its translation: CASSWLAGERQTQYF.

CDR3 nucleotide sequence: TGTGCCAGCAGCTTAGGTCTGACGGGAGGGCCGCGGACCGGGGAGCTGTTTTTT. Translated, it gives CASSLGLTGGPRTGELFF. The V gene is TRBV7-8, the J gene TRBJ2-2; 8 bases agree with TRBD2. There are 18 residues in the CDR3. In germline, CDR1 is SGHVS, CDR2 FQNEAQ. Losses at the gene ends were 1 base for V and 5 bases for J; bases not matched to a gene: 12.

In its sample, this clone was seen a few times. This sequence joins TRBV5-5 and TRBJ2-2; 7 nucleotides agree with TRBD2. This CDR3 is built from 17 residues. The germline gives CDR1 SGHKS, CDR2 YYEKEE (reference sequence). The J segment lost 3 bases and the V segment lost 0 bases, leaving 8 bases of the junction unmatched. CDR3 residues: CASSLAVGGSYTGELFF. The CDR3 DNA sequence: TGTGCCAGCAGCTTGGCCGTGGGGGGGAGCTACACCGGGGAGCTGTTTTTT.

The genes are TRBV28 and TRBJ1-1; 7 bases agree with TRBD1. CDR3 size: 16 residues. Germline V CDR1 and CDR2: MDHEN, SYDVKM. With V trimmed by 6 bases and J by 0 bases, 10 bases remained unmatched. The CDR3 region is CASRRSGRGLNTEAFF. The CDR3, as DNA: TGTGCCAGCAGGAGATCGGGCAGGGGGTTGAACACTGAAGCTTTCTTT.

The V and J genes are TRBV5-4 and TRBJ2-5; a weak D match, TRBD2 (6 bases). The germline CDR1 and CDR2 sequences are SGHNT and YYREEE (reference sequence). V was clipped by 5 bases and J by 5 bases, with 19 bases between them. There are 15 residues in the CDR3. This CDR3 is CASRPSGPAGETQYF. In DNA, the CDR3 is TGTGCCAGCAGACCCAGCGGACCGGCGGGGGAGACCCAGTACTTC.

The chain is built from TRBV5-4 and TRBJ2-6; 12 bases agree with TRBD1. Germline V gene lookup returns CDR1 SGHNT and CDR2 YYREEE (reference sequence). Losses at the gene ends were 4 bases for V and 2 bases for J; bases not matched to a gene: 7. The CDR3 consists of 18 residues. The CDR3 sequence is CASSHPGTGGAGANVLTF. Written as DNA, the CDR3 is TGTGCCAGCAGCCACCCCGGGACAGGGGGCGCTGGGGCCAACGTCCTGACTTTC.

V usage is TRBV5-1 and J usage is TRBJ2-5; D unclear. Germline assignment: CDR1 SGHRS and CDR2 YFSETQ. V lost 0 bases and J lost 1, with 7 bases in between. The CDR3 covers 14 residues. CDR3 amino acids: CASSLAPSQETQYF. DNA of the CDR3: TGCGCCAGCAGCTTGGCCCCTTCCCAAGAGACCCAGTACTTC.

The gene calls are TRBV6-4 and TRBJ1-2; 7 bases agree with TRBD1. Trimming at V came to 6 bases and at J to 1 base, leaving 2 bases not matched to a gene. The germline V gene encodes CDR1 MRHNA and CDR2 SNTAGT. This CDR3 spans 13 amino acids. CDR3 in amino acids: CASRQGINYGYTF. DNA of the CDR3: TGTGCCAGCAGACAGGGGATTAACTATGGCTACACCTTC.

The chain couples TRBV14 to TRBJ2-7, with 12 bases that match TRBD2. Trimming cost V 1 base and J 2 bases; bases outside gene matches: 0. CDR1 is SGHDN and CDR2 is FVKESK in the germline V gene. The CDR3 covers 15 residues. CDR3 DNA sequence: TGTGCCAGCAGCCAAGGACTAGCGGGAGCCTACGAGCAGTACTTC. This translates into CASSQGLAGAYEQYF.

The CDR3 DNA reads TGTGCTAGTGGTTCCGGCCAGGGGGCGTCGTCTGGCTACACCTTC. Residues: CASGSGQGASSGYTF. The rearrangement uses TRBV12-5 and TRBJ1-2, with TRBD1 matching over 8 bases. Germline CDR1 reads LGHNT; CDR2 reads FRNRAP. The CDR3 sequence is 15 residues long. The V segment lost 4 bases and the J segment 7 bases; nucleotides outside the gene matches: 11.

The CDR3 protein is CASKSGAGVVVFF. CDR3 DNA: TGTGCCAGTAAGTCCGGCGCGGGAGTCGTTGTGTTCTTC. The rearrangement joins TRBV19 to TRBJ2-1; the match to TRBD2 covers 7 bases. J lost 15 bases, V lost 7 bases, and 15 bases had no gene match. Germline V CDR1 and CDR2: LNHDA, SQIVND (reference sequence). The CDR3 covers 13 residues.

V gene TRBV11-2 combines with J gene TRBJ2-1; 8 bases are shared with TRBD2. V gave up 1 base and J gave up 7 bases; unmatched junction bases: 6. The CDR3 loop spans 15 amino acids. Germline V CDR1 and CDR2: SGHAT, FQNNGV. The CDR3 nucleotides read TGTGCCAGCAGCTTAGCGTTGGGACTAGAAAATGAGCAGTTCTTC. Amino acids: CASSLALGLENEQFF. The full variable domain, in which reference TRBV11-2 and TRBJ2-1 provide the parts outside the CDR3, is EAGVAQSPRYKIIEKRQSVAFWCNPISGHATLYWYQQILGQGPKLLIQFQNNGVVDDSQLPKDRFSAERLKGVDSTLKIQPAKLEDSAVYLCASSLALGLENEQFFGPGTRLTVL.

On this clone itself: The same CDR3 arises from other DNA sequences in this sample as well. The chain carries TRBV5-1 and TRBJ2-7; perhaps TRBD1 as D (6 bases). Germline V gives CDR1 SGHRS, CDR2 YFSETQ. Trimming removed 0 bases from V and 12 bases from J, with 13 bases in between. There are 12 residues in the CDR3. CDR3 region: CASSLEGDVGYF. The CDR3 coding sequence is TGCGCCAGCAGCTTGGAGGGGGACGTCGGGTACTTC.

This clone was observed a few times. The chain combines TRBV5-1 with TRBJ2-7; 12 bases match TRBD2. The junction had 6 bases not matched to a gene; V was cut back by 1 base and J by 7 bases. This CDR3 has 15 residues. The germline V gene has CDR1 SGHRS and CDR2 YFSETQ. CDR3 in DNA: TGCGCCAGCAGCTTGACCCTAGCGGGAGGGGGAGAGCAGTACTTC. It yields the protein CASSLTLAGGGEQYF.

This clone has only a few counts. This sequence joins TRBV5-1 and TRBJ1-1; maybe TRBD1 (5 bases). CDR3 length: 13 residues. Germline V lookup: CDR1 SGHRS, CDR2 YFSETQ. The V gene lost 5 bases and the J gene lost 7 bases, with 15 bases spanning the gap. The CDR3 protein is CASSRDRGVEAFF. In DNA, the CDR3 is TGCGCCAGCAGTAGGGACCGAGGGGTTGAAGCTTTCTTT.

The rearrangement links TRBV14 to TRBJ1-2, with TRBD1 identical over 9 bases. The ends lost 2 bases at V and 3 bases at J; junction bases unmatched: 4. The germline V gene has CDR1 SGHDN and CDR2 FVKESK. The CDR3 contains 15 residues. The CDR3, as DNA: TGTGCCAGCAGCCAACCGGGACAGGGCCACTATGGCTACACCTTC. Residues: CASSQPGQGHYGYTF.